This record covers a single T cell receptor beta chain. The antigen is undetermined. Sorted-subset replicate PCRs used 200 ng DNA, approximately 33,000 T cell genomes. The data were produced by immunoSEQ multiplex PCR, yet TCRdb's version contains in-frame clones alone and is incomplete. The sample has 2 million to 2.5 million clones, approximately 93% seen once. Everyone who donated was a Caucasian adult who lived in Nashville, Tennessee. Germline loops: CDR1 MRHNA, CDR2 SNTAGT. V was pared by 6 bases and J by 4 bases, with 14 bases between. The CDR3 is 14 amino acids. The data belong to a study of shared clonotypes between healthy human individuals. Study findings and constraints: An effect of sequencing depth on clonotype sharing among donors was expected.

This sequence originates from a young man in good health. Some clones in this sample may be carry-over from other donors' samples. The rearrangement links TRBV6-4 to TRBJ2-3; D gene uncertain. Material: naive CD4+ T cells from PBMCs. The sample's subset: CD45RA+ positively selected. For the CDR3, the DNA is TGTGCCAGCAGCCGAGATCCGGTGGCAGATACGCAGTATTTT. As protein: CASSRDPVADTQYF.